These 5 T cell receptor beta chains originate from one sample sequenced in a study of T cells after yellow fever vaccination. A single record per CDR3 protein comes from TCRdb applying MiXCR to the 5' RACE reads. The sample records 400,000 or so distinct CDR3 sequences, around 20% being singletons. Here the sequenced sample was PBMCs, taken before the yellow fever booster vaccination. The receptors were sampled from a man aged 18-30 years who received the YFV17D yellow fever vaccine.

The chain couples TRBV5-4 to TRBJ1-2, with D possibly matching TRBD1 (6 bases). The ends were cut back, 4 bases at V and 8 bases at J, with 15 bases in the middle. CDR1 SGHNT and CDR2 YYREEE come from the germline V gene (reference sequence). The CDR3 sequence is 13 residues long. The CDR3 DNA sequence: TGTGCCAGCAGCCAGGGGACATGGGAAGGCTACACCTTC. Translation: CASSQGTWEGYTF. Supplemented by reference TRBV5-4 and TRBJ1-2, the full variable domain reads ETGVTQSPTHLIKTRGQQVTLRCSSQSGHNTVSWYQQALGQGPQFIFQYYREEENGRGNFPPRFSGLQFPNYSSELNVNALELDDSALYLCASSQGTWEGYTFGSGTRLTVV.

This rearrangement joins TRBV21-1 to TRBJ2-3; the table's D call of TRBD1 was not tested on the DNA. TRBV21-1 is classified as a pseudogene. The CDR3 is 15 residues long. CDR3 sequence reads: CASRGIDRQADTQYF. The CDR3 region has the DNA TGTGCCAGCAGAGGAATCGACAGACAAGCAGATACGCAGTATTTT.

The chain has TRBV5-6 and TRBJ2-7, with D perhaps TRBD2 (5 bases). The CDR3 runs 14 residues. Germline V lookup: CDR1 SGHDT, CDR2 YYEEEE. V was pared by 4 bases and J by 2 bases, with 13 bases between. The CDR3 coding sequence is TGTGCCAGCAGCACTCTGGGAGAGACCTACGAGCAGTACTTC. Translating gives CASSTLGETYEQYF.

The V gene is TRBV19, the J gene TRBJ2-3, with D tentatively TRBD2 (5 bases). With 1 base removed from V and 3 bases from J, the gap between germline ends came to 11 bases. In germline, CDR1 is LNHDA, CDR2 SQIVND (reference sequence). CDR3 size: 15 residues. CDR3 in amino acids: CASSIAGKGTDTQYF. In nucleotides, the CDR3 is TGTGCCAGTAGTATAGCGGGAAAAGGGACAGATACGCAGTATTTT.

The V gene is TRBV6-1, the J gene TRBJ2-1; 9 bases fit TRBD1. V was pared by 10 bases and J by 3 bases, with 10 bases of the junction left unmatched. CDR1 and CDR2 (germline): MNHNS, SASEGT. CDR3 size: 15 residues. CDR3: CAIYVRDRVYNEQFF. The CDR3, as DNA: TGTGCCATTTACGTCCGGGACAGGGTCTACAATGAGCAGTTCTTC.